This T cell receptor (beta chain) was sequenced for a study of Ad26.COV2.S vaccination and SARS-CoV-2 variants. Turning to the study itself: The donor belonged to the COV1001 Ad26.COV2.S trial arm. General study results and limits: Vaccinees and placebo recipients showed similar non-spike TCR breadth.

Treatment meaning: around 19 received Ad26.COV2.S at low or high dose, single or two shots; 5 received placebo; per-sample allocation not given. Following the first vaccine or placebo injection, samples were taken on day 63. Donation was by an adult aged 18-55 years who was in Boston. Germline lookup yields CDR1 LGHDT and CDR2 YNNKEL (reference sequence). CDR3 size: 18 residues. V shed 0 bases, J shed 0 bases, and the junction held 8 bases outside the gene matches. Remarks on this clone: Its antigen is not identified.

Method: immunoSEQ multiplex PCR; TCRdb's copy keeps in-frame clones and lacks some. Of roughly 350,000 clones listed, roughly 91% are singletons. The clonotype originates from a person aged 18-65 years who received the Ad26.COV2.S COVID-19 vaccine or a placebo. The sequencing here drew on peripheral blood, taken in a trial of Ad26.COV2.S vaccine versus placebo. The J gene is TRBJ2-1, the V gene TRBV3-1 (or the pseudogene TRBV3-2), with TRBD1 matching 7 bases. CDR3 bases: TGTGCCAGCAGCCAAGATTGGGCGACAGGGATCTCCTACAATGAGCAGTTCTTC. This sequence encodes CASSQDWATGISYNEQFF.